This is a list of T cell receptor beta chains from one sample in a study of blood T cell repertoires in COVID-19. Using immunoSEQ multiplex PCR, the repertoire was profiled, and TCRdb retains in-frame clones only, with some absent. The sample shows some 170,000 clones, 84% of them seen only once. Sequencing input: PBMCs or T cells enriched from blood (not recorded which). These receptors originate from a man between 45 and 60 years old who had recovered from COVID-19. The CDR3 runs from the conserved cysteine through the conserved F or W. The D gene is left open where the match is weak. Where a row states a size, it is once, few, many or the class of an expanded clone; other rows omit it.

V	J	D	size	CDR3	DNA
TRBV6-5	TRBJ2-7	TRBD1	-	CASSKSGTVHEQYF	TGTGCCAGCAGTAAGTCCGGGACAGTCCACGAGCAGTACTTC
TRBV5-1	TRBJ2-5	-	-	CASSLGPTGSQETQYF	TGCGCCAGCAGCTTGGGGCCAACGGGTTCCCAAGAGACCCAGTACTTC
TRBV28	TRBJ1-6	TRBD1	-	CASRSDRDGSSYNSPLHF	TGTGCCAGCAGATCCGACAGGGACGGTTCCTCCTATAATTCACCCCTCCACTTT
TRBV28	TRBJ1-5	TRBD1	many	CASSSGGSNQPQHF	TGTGCCAGCAGTTCAGGGGGTAGCAATCAGCCCCAGCATTTT
TRBV18	TRBJ1-6	-	-	CASSRTENYNSPLHF	TGTGCCAGCTCCAGGACAGAAAACTATAATTCACCCCTCCACTTT
TRBV18	TRBJ2-7	-	-	CASTEQKSSYEQYF	TGTGCCAGCACCGAACAGAAGAGCTCCTACGAGCAGTACTTC
TRBV6-5	TRBJ2-2	-	-	CASSYLDSNTGELFF	TGTGCCAGCAGTTACTTGGACAGTAACACCGGGGAGCTGTTTTTT
TRBV11-2	TRBJ2-3	TRBD2	-	CASSPNSGGAADTQYF	TGTGCCAGCAGCCCAAATAGCGGGGGGGCCGCAGATACGCAGTATTTT
TRBV5-6	TRBJ2-7	-	-	CASSLARFSYEQYF	TGTGCCAGCAGCTTGGCCCGTTTCTCCTACGAGCAGTACTTC
TRBV10-3	TRBJ2-7	TRBD2	-	CAISDGTSGGSRYEQYF	TGTGCCATCAGTGACGGGACTAGCGGGGGCTCCAGGTACGAGCAGTACTTC
TRBV19	TRBJ2-7	TRBD1	-	CASSTAGQESGEQYF	TGTGCCAGTAGTACCGCGGGACAGGAGAGTGGCGAGCAGTACTTC
TRBV30	TRBJ1-5	-	-	CAWSPGGRQPQHF	TGTGCCTGGAGTCCCGGGGGTAGACAGCCCCAGCATTTT
TRBV3-1/TRBV3-2	TRBJ2-1	TRBD2	many	CASSYRGGKNEQFF	TGTGCCAGCAGCTACCGCGGGGGGAAGAATGAGCAGTTCTTC
TRBV30	TRBJ1-4	TRBD1	-	CAWSSGTGRQKLFF	TGTGCCTGGAGCTCCGGGACAGGGCGGCAAAAACTGTTTTTT
TRBV3-1/TRBV3-2	TRBJ1-6	-	once	CASSHPGMGNYNSPLHF	TGTGCCAGCAGCCACCCGGGGATGGGAAACTATAATTCACCCCTCCACTTT
TRBV2	TRBJ1-5	TRBD1	-	CASSITGTGDNQPQHF	TGTGCCAGCAGTATTACCGGGACAGGGGACAATCAGCCCCAGCATTTT
TRBV9	TRBJ2-5	TRBD1	-	CASSVRTGQETQYF	TGTGCCAGCAGCGTTAGGACAGGGCAAGAGACCCAGTACTTC
TRBV14	TRBJ2-6	-	-	CASSQGETGANVLTF	TGTGCCAGCAGCCAAGGGGAGACAGGGGCCAACGTCCTGACTTTC
TRBV7-2	TRBJ1-1	-	-	CASSFGESNTEAFF	TGTGCCAGCAGCTTCGGGGAGTCGAACACTGAAGCTTTCTTT
TRBV10-3	TRBJ1-5	-	-	CAISGLYSNQPQHF	TGTGCCATCAGTGGACTGTATAGCAATCAGCCCCAGCATTTT
TRBV10-3	TRBJ1-2	-	-	CAINGDYGYTF	TGTGCCATCAACGGGGACTATGGCTACACCTTC
TRBV7-9	TRBJ2-1	-	few	CASSLVAGAYNEQFF	TGTGCCAGCAGCTTAGTGGCAGGGGCCTACAATGAGCAGTTCTTC
TRBV2	TRBJ1-5	-	-	CASSFELTDFQPQHF	TGTGCCAGCAGTTTTGAACTGACAGATTTTCAGCCCCAGCATTTT
TRBV10-1	TRBJ1-2	TRBD1	once	CASRTGYYTF	TGCGCCAGCAGGACAGGGTACTACACCTTC
TRBV7-9	TRBJ1-1	TRBD1	-	CASSPGTGVSSTEAFF	TGTGCCAGCAGCCCCGGGACAGGGGTTAGTAGCACTGAAGCTTTCTTT
TRBV5-5	TRBJ1-1	-	-	CASSLGQGGWNTEAFF	TGTGCCAGCAGCTTGGGGCAGGGCGGTTGGAACACTGAAGCTTTCTTT
TRBV5-6	TRBJ1-1	-	-	CASSLPVRNTEAFF	TGTGCCAGCAGCTTGCCCGTCCGTAACACTGAAGCTTTCTTT
TRBV19	TRBJ1-5	TRBD1	-	CASRGTGVSQPQHF	TGTGCCAGTAGAGGGACAGGGGTGAGTCAGCCCCAGCATTTT
TRBV14	TRBJ2-7	TRBD2	-	CASRRAGSSYEQYF	TGTGCCAGCAGGCGAGCGGGGAGCTCCTACGAGCAGTACTTC
TRBV6-2/TRBV6-3	TRBJ2-5	TRBD2	-	CASSYRLAGGPLETQYF	TGTGCCAGCAGTTACCGACTAGCGGGGGGCCCGTTGGAGACCCAGTACTTC
TRBV5-1	TRBJ2-7	TRBD1	-	CASSSGQGSYEQYF	TGCGCCAGCAGCTCGGGACAGGGTAGCTACGAGCAGTACTTC
TRBV5-1	TRBJ2-5	TRBD1	-	CASSVGQGSETQYF	TGCGCCAGCAGCGTCGGACAGGGGAGTGAGACCCAGTACTTC
TRBV5-1	TRBJ1-6	-	-	CASSLGQVSSPLHF	TGCGCCAGCAGCTTGGGACAGGTCTCTTCACCCCTCCACTTT
TRBV9	TRBJ2-1	TRBD2	few	CASSVVPSGVSYNEQFF	TGTGCCAGCAGCGTAGTTCCTAGCGGGGTCTCCTACAATGAGCAGTTCTTC
TRBV5-5	TRBJ1-2	TRBD1	-	CASSRRQGSIYGYTF	TGTGCCAGCAGCCGAAGACAGGGATCAATCTATGGCTACACCTTC
TRBV15	TRBJ1-6	-	-	CATSRGGGINSPLHF	TGTGCCACCAGCAGAGGGGGAGGAATTAATTCACCCCTCCACTTT
TRBV12-2	TRBJ2-7	-	-	CASRLVRPGIPYEQYF	TGTGCAAGTCGCCTTGTACGGCCGGGGATCCCCTACGAGCAGTACTTC
TRBV10-1	TRBJ1-2	-	-	CASSESRLLGYTF	TGCGCCAGCAGTGAGTCGAGGCTGCTTGGCTACACCTTC
TRBV18	TRBJ2-7	-	-	CASSPGTGLTVGEQYF	TGTGCCAGCTCACCAGGAACAGGGCTCACCGTGGGGGAGCAGTACTTC
TRBV5-1	TRBJ2-3	TRBD1	-	CASSLVGDRGTDTQYF	TGCGCCAGCAGCTTGGTAGGTGACAGGGGCACAGATACGCAGTATTTT
TRBV24-1	TRBJ2-5	TRBD2	-	CATSDFSLAGGPQETQYF	TGTGCCACCAGTGATTTCTCTTTAGCGGGGGGGCCCCAAGAGACCCAGTACTTC
TRBV29-1	TRBJ1-2	-	-	CSVDTAGYYGYTF	TGCAGCGTTGATACCGCAGGGTACTATGGCTACACCTTC
TRBV6-5	TRBJ1-2	-	-	CASSSARGGYGYTF	TGTGCCAGCAGTTCCGCCCGGGGTGGCTATGGCTACACCTTC
TRBV13	TRBJ2-7	TRBD2	few	CASSSPRGTSGGILDEQYF	TGTGCCAGCAGCTCGCCCCGGGGGACTAGCGGGGGTATTCTCGACGAGCAGTACTTC
TRBV6-5	TRBJ1-1	TRBD1	-	CAHVQGALTEAFF	TGTGCCCACGTGCAGGGGGCTCTGACTGAAGCTTTCTTT
TRBV10-3	TRBJ2-7	-	-	CAISERGTPGREQYF	TGTGCCATCAGTGAAAGAGGTACGCCTGGTCGAGAGCAGTACTTC
TRBV6-1	TRBJ1-2	-	-	CASSEGQKYGYTF	TGTGCCAGCAGTGAAGGTCAGAAGTATGGCTACACCTTC